A selection of T cell receptor beta chains follows, all from one sample in a study of shared clonotypes between healthy human individuals. The data were produced by immunoSEQ multiplex PCR, yet TCRdb's version contains in-frame clones alone and is incomplete. Seen here are around 650,000 clones, about 96% observed once, and the top ten hold around 0.1%. Material for sequencing was naive CD8+ T cells sorted from blood. The source of these receptors is a woman aged 25 to 39 in good health. The CDR3 runs from the conserved cysteine through the conserved F or W. The D gene is left open where the match is weak. Size is omitted from some rows. Given values are once, few, many or a class for expanded clones.

>.|.|TRBV5-4|TRBJ1-1
TGTGCCAGCAGCTTGAACTTAGGTGAAGCTTTCTTT
CASSLNLGEAFF
>.|.|TRBV27|TRBJ2-7
TGTGCCAGCAGTTTGGGCAGGGACTTCTACGAGCAGTACTTC
CASSLGRDFYEQYF
>.|.|TRBV28|TRBJ2-7
TGTGCCAGCAGTCGTAGGGGAGCCACTGGCGAGCAGTACTTC
CASSRRGATGEQYF
>.|.|TRBV28|TRBJ1-3
TGTGCCAGCAGTTCGGCAGGGAGCGTTCCTGGAAACACCATATATTTT
CASSSAGSVPGNTIYF
>TRBD2|.|TRBV4-1|TRBJ2-1
TGCGCCAGCAGCCAAGATCTCGGGACTAGCGGTAATGAGCAGTTCTTC
CASSQDLGTSGNEQFF
>.|.|TRBV30|TRBJ2-3
TGTGCCTGGAGTGATGACATTTCAACAGATACGCAGTATTTT
CAWSDDISTDTQYF
>TRBD2|.|TRBV6-1|TRBJ2-1
TGTGCCAGCAGGGAGGGACTAGCGGATAACAATGAGCAGTTCTTC
CASREGLADNNEQFF
>TRBD2|.|TRBV28|TRBJ2-7
TGTGCCAGCAGTTTACCCTCCCGTAGCGGGATTATCGAGCAGTACTTC
CASSLPSRSGIIEQYF
>.|.|TRBV7-6|TRBJ2-7
TGTGCCAGCAGCTTAGCCGGGACCTACGAGCAGTACTTC
CASSLAGTYEQYF
>.|.|TRBV18|TRBJ2-7
TGTGCCAGCTCCTCTGCGCTAGCTAGTTTGGTCGGGTACGAGCAGTACTTC
CASSSALASLVGYEQYF
>TRBD2|.|TRBV4-1|TRBJ2-7
TGCGCCAGCAGCCAAGGGGTAGCGGGAGGATACGAGCAGTACTTC
CASSQGVAGGYEQYF
>TRBD2|.|TRBV11-2|TRBJ2-5
TGTGCCAGCAGCTTAGGACTAGCGCGCCTATCGGAACAAGAGACCCAGTACTTC
CASSLGLARLSEQETQYF
>.|.|TRBV10-1|TRBJ2-7
TGCGCCAGCAGTGAGCACCGGGACGGGACCTACGAGCAGTACTTC
CASSEHRDGTYEQYF
>.|once|TRBV14|TRBJ1-1
TGTGCCAGCAGCCAAGATCACTTGCGGATGAACACTGAAGCTTTCTTT
CASSQDHLRMNTEAFF
>.|.|TRBV2|TRBJ2-7
TGTGCCAGCAGTGAAAGCCTATCCAGCGAGCAGTACTTC
CASSESLSSEQYF
>.|.|TRBV30|TRBJ1-5
TGTGCCTGGAGTGTATCCAGGGAGCAGGAGCCCCAGCATTTT
CAWSVSREQEPQHF
>TRBD1|.|TRBV11-2|TRBJ1-1
TGTGCCAGCAGCTTAGATTCATTCGACAGGGGAGGTGAAGCTTTCTTT
CASSLDSFDRGGEAFF
>.|.|TRBV10-1|TRBJ2-7
TGCGCCAGCTCTGCAGGGTCCACCTACGAGCAGTACTTC
CASSAGSTYEQYF
>.|.|TRBV28|TRBJ2-7
TGTGCCAGCAGTCATTCCTACGAGCAGTACTTC
CASSHSYEQYF
>TRBD2|.|TRBV19|TRBJ2-3
TGTGCCAGTAGTGCTCTAACTAGCGGGAGGGCCCCAGATACGCAGTATTTT
CASSALTSGRAPDTQYF
>TRBD2|.|TRBV7-9|TRBJ2-7
TGTGCCAGCAGCTTCGGGACGGGAGGCCTCGAGCAGTACTTC
CASSFGTGGLEQYF
>TRBD2|.|TRBV23-1|TRBJ2-2
TGCGCCAGCAGTCTGAGCGGGAGATCCGGGGAGCTGTTTTTT
CASSLSGRSGELFF
>TRBD1|.|TRBV6-1|TRBJ2-7
TGTGCCAGCAGTGTTACCGGGACAGGGCTCGAGCAGTACTTC
CASSVTGTGLEQYF
>.|once|TRBV7-9|TRBJ2-7
TGTGCCAGCAGCTTAGATCCAGCGGAGACCTACGAGCAGTACTTC
CASSLDPAETYEQYF
>TRBD2|.|TRBV19|TRBJ2-1
TGTGCCAGTAGGGATCTAGCGGGAGGTTACAATGAGCAGTTCTTC
CASRDLAGGYNEQFF
>TRBD2|.|TRBV11-2|TRBJ2-2
TGTGCCAGCAGCTCCTCCGGGACTATAACCGGGGAGCTGTTTTTT
CASSSSGTITGELFF
>.|.|TRBV7-9|TRBJ1-1
TGTGCCAGCAGCTTGGACACCCCCGCTCAAGCTTTCTTT
CASSLDTPAQAFF
>.|.|TRBV13|TRBJ1-3
TGTGCCAGCAGCTACCTGACAGGCTCTGGAAACACCATATATTTT
CASSYLTGSGNTIYF
>.|.|TRBV2|TRBJ1-2
TGTGCCAGCAGGACCCCTGTGGTGTATGGCTACACCTTC
CASRTPVVYGYTF
>.|.|TRBV2|TRBJ1-5
TGTGCCAGCAGTGATCTCGGGGGAGATCAGCCCCAGCATTTT
CASSDLGGDQPQHF
>.|.|TRBV19|TRBJ2-6
TGTGCCAGTAGTATATCCGGGGCTGGGGCCAACGTCCTGACTTTC
CASSISGAGANVLTF
>.|.|TRBV19|TRBJ2-3
TGTGCCAGTAGTATAGATTTGGAGGACGATACGCAGTATTTT
CASSIDLEDDTQYF
>TRBD1|.|TRBV5-5|TRBJ1-2
TGTGCCAGCAGCACCGGGACAGCGATTAACTATGGCTACACCTTC
CASSTGTAINYGYTF
>TRBD1|.|TRBV6-5|TRBJ1-4
TGTGCCAGCAGTCCGTGGACAGGGGGAGGTGAAAAACTGTTTTTT
CASSPWTGGGEKLFF
>.|.|TRBV9|TRBJ2-2
TGTGCCAGCAGCGTCTCTGGGGAGCTGTTTTTT
CASSVSGELFF
>.|.|TRBV30|TRBJ2-7
TGTGCCTGGAGTGTAGACACGTCCTACGAGCAGTACTTC
CAWSVDTSYEQYF
>TRBD2|.|TRBV28|TRBJ2-7
TGTGCCAGCAGGGATAGCGGGAGGGCGGACGAGCAGTACTTC
CASRDSGRADEQYF
>TRBD1|.|TRBV6-6|TRBJ2-7
TGTGCCAGCAGTTACTTGAAGGGACAGGGGCCCTACGAGCAGTACTTC
CASSYLKGQGPYEQYF
>TRBD1|.|TRBV5-1|TRBJ1-1
TGCGCCAGCAGAACGGGACAGGGGAACACTGAAGCTTTCTTT
CASRTGQGNTEAFF
>TRBD2|once|TRBV10-3|TRBJ2-1
TGTGCCATCAGTGAGGCCCAGCGGGAATATAGTGAGCAGTTCTTC
CAISEAQREYSEQFF
>.|once|TRBV15|TRBJ2-7
TGTGCCACCAGCAGAGAAACACTGCCCTACGAGCAGTACTTC
CATSRETLPYEQYF
>.|.|TRBV14|TRBJ2-7
TGTGCCAGCAGCCAAGTATTGGACAACTCCTACGAGCAGTACTTC
CASSQVLDNSYEQYF
>TRBD1|.|TRBV30|TRBJ2-2
TGTGCCTGGAGCACAGGGGGCAACACCGGGGAGCTGTTTTTT
CAWSTGGNTGELFF
>TRBD1|few|TRBV10-3|TRBJ2-7
TGTGCCATCAGTGATCCTCCGAACAGGGGCAGCTACGAGCAGTACTTC
CAISDPPNRGSYEQYF
>.|.|TRBV12-5|TRBJ1-1
TGTGCTAGTGGTTTGGCAGGGAAAGCTTTCTTT
CASGLAGKAFF
>.|.|TRBV5-1|TRBJ1-1
TGCGCCAGCACACAAGGCTTTGGGAGCACTGAAGCTTTCTTT
CASTQGFGSTEAFF
>TRBD2|once|TRBV19|TRBJ2-1
TGTGCCAGTTCAAAGCGGGAGGGAACCTACAATGAGCAGTTCTTC
CASSKREGTYNEQFF
>.|.|TRBV10-3|TRBJ2-1
TGTGCCATCAGTGAGTATCGCAGAGACCCCTACAATGAGCAGTTCTTC
CAISEYRRDPYNEQFF
>TRBD1|.|TRBV27|TRBJ1-5
TGTGCCAGCGGGACAGGGAATGATGGCAATCAGCCCCAGCATTTT
CASGTGNDGNQPQHF
>.|.|TRBV28|TRBJ1-2
TGTGCCAGCAGTGGGCCTTGGGGAGGCGGCTACACCTTC
CASSGPWGGGYTF
>TRBD1|.|TRBV5-8|TRBJ2-5
TGTGCCAGCAGCTTGTACAGGGGACGAGAAGAGACCCAGTACTTC
CASSLYRGREETQYF
>.|.|TRBV5-1|TRBJ2-7
TGCGCCAGCACTGACGGGGGAGTCCCCTACGAGCAGTACTTC
CASTDGGVPYEQYF
>TRBD1|once|TRBV14|TRBJ2-7
TGTGCCAGCAGCATCGGGACAGGGGTGGACTACGAGCAGTACTTC
CASSIGTGVDYEQYF
>.|.|TRBV6-1|TRBJ1-5
TGTGCCAGCAGTGAATTTGCCGCACAGGCGAGCAATCAGCCCCAGCATTTT
CASSEFAAQASNQPQHF
>.|.|TRBV7-8|TRBJ2-5
TGTGCCAGCAGCCTAGAAAGGTTAACGGCAGCCTCCTACCAAGAGACCCAGTACTTC
CASSLERLTAASYQETQYF
>.|.|TRBV5-6|TRBJ2-1
TGTGCCAGCAGGGCGACCGGGATTGATGTGTTCTTC
CASRATGIDVFF
>.|once|TRBV28|TRBJ2-5
TGTGCCAGCAGAGGACAGTATGTGACCCAGTACTTC
CASRGQYVTQYF
>TRBD2|.|TRBV15|TRBJ2-1
TGTGCCACCTTACTCCCGGGACTAGCGGGAAATGAGCAGTTCTTC
CATLLPGLAGNEQFF
>TRBD1|.|TRBV28|TRBJ1-1
TGTGCCAGCAGTATGACAGGGGGTCATGAAGCTTTCTTT
CASSMTGGHEAFF
>TRBD2|.|TRBV5-1|TRBJ2-1
TGCGCCAGCAGCCGGACTAGCGGAGTTTACAATGAGCAGTTCTTC
CASSRTSGVYNEQFF